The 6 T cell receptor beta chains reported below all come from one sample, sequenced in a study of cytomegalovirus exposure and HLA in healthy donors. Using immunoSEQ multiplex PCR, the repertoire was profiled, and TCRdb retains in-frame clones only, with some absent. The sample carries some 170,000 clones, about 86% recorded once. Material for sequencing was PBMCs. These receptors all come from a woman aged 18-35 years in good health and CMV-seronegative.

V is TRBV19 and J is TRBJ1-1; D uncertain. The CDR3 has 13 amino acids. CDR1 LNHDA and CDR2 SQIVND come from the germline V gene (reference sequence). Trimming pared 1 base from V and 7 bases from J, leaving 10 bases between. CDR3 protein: CASSIGYLSEAFF. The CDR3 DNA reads TGTGCCAGTAGTATAGGATATCTAAGTGAAGCTTTCTTT.

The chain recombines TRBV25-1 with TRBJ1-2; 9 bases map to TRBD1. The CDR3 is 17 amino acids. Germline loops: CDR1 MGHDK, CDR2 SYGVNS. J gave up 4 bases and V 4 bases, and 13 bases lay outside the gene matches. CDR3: CASSGYSGTGRTYGYTF. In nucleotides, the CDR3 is TGTGCCAGCAGTGGGTACTCCGGGACAGGGAGGACCTATGGCTACACCTTC.

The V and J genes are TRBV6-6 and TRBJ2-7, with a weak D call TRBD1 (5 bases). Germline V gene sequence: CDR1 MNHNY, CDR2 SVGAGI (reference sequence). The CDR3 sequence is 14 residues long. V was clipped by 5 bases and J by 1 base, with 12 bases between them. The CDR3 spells CASSRRVGSYEQYF. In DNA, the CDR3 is TGTGCCAGCAGTCGCAGGGTAGGGTCCTACGAGCAGTACTTC.

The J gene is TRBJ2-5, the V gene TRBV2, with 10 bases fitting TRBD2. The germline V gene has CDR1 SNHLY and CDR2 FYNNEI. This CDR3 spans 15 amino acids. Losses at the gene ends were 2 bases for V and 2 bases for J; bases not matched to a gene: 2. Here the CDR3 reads CASSETSGVQETQYF. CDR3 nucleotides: TGTGCCAGCAGTGAAACTAGCGGGGTTCAAGAGACCCAGTACTTC.

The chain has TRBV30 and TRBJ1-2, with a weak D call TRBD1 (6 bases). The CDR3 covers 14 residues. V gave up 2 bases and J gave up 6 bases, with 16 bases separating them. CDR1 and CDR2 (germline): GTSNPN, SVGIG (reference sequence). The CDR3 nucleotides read TGTGCCTGGAGTCCCCAGTCTACAGGGAATGGCTACACCTTC. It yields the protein CAWSPQSTGNGYTF.

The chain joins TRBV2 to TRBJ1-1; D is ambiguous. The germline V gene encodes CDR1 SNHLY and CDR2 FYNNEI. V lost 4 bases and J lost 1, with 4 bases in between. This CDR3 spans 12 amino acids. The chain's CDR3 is CASSGRNTEAFF. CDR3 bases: TGTGCCAGCAGTGGCAGGAACACTGAAGCTTTCTTT. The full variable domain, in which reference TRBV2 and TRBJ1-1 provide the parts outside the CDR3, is EPEVTQTPSHQVTQMGQEVILRCVPISNHLYFYWYRQILGQKVEFLVSFYNNEISEKSEIFDDQFSVERPDGSNFTLKIRSTKLEDSAMYFCASSGRNTEAFFGQGTRLTVV.